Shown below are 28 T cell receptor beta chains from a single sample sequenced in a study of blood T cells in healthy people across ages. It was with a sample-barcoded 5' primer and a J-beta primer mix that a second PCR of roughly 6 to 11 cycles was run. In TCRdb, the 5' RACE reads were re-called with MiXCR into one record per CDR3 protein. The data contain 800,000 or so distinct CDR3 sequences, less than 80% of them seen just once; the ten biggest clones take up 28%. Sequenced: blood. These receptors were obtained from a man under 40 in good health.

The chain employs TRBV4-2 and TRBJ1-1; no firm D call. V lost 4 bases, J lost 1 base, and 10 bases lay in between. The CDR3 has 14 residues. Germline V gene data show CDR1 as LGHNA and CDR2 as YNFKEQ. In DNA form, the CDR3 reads TGTGCCAGCAGCCGCGACGGCCGGAACACTGAAGCTTTCTTT. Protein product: CASSRDGRNTEAFF.

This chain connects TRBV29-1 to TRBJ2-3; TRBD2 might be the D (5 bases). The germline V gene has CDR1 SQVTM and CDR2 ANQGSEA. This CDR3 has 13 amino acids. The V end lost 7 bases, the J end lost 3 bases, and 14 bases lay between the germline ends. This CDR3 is CSAFGGWTDTQYF. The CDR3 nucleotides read TGCAGCGCTTTCGGCGGGTGGACAGATACGCAGTATTTT.

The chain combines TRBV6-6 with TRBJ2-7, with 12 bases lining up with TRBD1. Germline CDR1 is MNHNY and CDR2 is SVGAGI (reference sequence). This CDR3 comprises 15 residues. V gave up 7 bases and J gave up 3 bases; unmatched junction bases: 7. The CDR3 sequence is CASTIGTGGLYEQYF. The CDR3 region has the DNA TGTGCCAGCACGATTGGGACAGGGGGCCTCTACGAGCAGTACTTC.

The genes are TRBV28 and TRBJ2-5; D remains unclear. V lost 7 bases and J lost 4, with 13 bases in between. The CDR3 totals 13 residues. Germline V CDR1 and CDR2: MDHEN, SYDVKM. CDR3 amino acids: CASNHLRRETQYF. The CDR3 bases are TGTGCCAGCAATCATCTCCGCAGAGAGACCCAGTACTTC.

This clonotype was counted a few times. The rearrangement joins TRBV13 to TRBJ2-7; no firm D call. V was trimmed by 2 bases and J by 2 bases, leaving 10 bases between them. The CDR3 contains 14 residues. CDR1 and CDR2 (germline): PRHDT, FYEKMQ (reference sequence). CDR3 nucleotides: TGTGCCAGCAGCTTATATCGACGGCCCTACGAGCAGTACTTC. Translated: CASSLYRRPYEQYF.

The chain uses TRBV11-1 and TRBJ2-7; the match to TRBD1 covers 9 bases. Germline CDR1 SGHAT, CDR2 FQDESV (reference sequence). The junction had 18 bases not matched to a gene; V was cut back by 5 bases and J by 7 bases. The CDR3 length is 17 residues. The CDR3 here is CASSPLPVDRGEWEQYF. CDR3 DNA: TGTGCCAGCAGCCCCCTCCCCGTCGACAGGGGGGAATGGGAGCAGTACTTC.

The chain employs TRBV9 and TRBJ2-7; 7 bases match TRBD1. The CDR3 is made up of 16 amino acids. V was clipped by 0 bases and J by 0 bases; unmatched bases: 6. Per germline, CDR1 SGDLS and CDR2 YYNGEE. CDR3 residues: CASSVATGQASYEQYF. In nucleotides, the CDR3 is TGTGCCAGCAGCGTAGCTACAGGACAGGCCTCCTACGAGCAGTACTTC.

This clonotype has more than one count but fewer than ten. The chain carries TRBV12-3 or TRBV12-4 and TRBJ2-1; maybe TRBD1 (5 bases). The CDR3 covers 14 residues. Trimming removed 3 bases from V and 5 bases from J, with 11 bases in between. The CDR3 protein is CASSFLRANNEQFF. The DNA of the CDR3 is TGTGCCAGCAGTTTCCTCAGGGCTAACAATGAGCAGTTCTTC.

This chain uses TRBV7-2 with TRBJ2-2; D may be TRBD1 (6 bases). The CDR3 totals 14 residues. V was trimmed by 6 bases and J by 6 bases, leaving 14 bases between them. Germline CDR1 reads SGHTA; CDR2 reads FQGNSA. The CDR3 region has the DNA TGTGCCAGCAGATTGGACAGAGAGGCCGGGGAGCTGTTTTTT. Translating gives CASRLDREAGELFF.

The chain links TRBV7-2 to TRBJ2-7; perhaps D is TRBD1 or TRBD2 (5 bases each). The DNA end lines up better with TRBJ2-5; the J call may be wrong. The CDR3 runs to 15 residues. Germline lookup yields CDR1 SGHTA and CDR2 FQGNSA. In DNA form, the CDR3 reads TGTGCCAGCAGCTTAGGGGACGCCCGGAGCAGGACCCAGTACTTC. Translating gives CASSLGDARSRTQYF.

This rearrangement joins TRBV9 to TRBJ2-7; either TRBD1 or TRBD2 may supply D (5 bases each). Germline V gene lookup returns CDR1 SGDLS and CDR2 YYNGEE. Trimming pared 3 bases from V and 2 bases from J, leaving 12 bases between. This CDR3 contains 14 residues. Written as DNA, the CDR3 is TGTGCCAGCAGCGCGGGACGGAATACCTACGAGCAGTACTTC. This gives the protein CASSAGRNTYEQYF.

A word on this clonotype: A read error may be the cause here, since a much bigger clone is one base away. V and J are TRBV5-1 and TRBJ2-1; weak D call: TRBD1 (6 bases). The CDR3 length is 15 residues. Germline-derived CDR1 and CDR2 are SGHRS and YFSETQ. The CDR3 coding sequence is TGCGCCAGCAGCTTACAGGGCAGCTCCTACAATGGGCAGTTCTTC. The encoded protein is CASSLQGSSYNGQFF.

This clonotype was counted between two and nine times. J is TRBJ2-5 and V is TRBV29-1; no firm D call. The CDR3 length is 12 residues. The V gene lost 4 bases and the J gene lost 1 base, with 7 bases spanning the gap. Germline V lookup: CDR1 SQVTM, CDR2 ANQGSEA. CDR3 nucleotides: TGCAGCGTTGCCCTAGTCCAAGAGACCCAGTACTTC. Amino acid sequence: CSVALVQETQYF.

The CDR3 is CASSQDLNSGGRAKNIQYF. CDR3 DNA sequence: TGCGCCAGCAGCCAAGATCTTAATAGCGGGGGGCGGGCCAAAAACATTCAGTACTTC. V gene TRBV4-3 combines with J gene TRBJ2-4, with 10 bases identical to TRBD2. J lost 1 base, V lost 0 bases, and 9 bases had no gene match. The CDR3 is 19 amino acids. Germline V lookup: CDR1 LGHNA, CDR2 YSLEER.

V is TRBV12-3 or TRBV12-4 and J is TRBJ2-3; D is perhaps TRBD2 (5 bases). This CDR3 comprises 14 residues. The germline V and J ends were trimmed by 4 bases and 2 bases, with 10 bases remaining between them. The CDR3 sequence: CASSSSGNTDTQYF. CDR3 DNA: TGTGCCAGCAGTTCAAGCGGAAACACAGATACGCAGTATTTT.

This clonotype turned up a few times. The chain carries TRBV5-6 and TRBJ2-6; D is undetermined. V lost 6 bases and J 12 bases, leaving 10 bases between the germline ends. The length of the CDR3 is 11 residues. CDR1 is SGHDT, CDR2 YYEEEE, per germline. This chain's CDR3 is CASTLTGVLTF. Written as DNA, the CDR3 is TGTGCCAGCACCTTAACGGGCGTCCTGACTTTC. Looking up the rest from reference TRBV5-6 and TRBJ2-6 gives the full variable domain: DAGVTQSPTHLIKTRGQQVTLRCSPKSGHDTVSWYQQALGQGPQFIFQYYEEEERQRGNFPDRFSGHQFPNYSSELNVNALLLGDSALYLCASTLTGVLTFGAGSRLTVL.

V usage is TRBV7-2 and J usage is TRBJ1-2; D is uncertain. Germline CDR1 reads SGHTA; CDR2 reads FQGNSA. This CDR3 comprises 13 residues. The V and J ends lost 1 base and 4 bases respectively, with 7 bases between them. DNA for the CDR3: TGTGCCAGCAGCTTAGTCCAGTCCTATGGCTACACCTTC. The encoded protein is CASSLVQSYGYTF.

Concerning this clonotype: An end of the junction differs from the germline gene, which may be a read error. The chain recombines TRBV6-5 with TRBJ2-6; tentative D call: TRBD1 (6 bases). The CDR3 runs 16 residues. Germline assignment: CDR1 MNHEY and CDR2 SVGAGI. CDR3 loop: CASIPSPGAGANALTF. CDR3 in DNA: TGTGCCAGCATCCCCTCCCCAGGGGCTGGGGCCAACGCCCTGACTTTC.

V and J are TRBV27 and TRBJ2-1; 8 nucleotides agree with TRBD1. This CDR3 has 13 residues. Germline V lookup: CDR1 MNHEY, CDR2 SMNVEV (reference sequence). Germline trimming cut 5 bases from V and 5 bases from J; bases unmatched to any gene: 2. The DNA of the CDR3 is TGTGCCAGCAGTAAACAGGGGGACAATGAGCAGTTCTTC. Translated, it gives CASSKQGDNEQFF.

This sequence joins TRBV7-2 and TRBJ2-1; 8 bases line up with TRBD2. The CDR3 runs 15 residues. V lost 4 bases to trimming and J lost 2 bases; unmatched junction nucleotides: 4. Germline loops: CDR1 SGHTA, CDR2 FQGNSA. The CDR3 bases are TGTGCCAGCAGCTATCGGGGGGGTGCCTACAATGAGCAGTTCTTC. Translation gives CASSYRGGAYNEQFF.

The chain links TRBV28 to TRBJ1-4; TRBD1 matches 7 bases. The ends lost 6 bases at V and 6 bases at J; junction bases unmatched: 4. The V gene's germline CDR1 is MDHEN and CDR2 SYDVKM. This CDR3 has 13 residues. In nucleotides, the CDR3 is TGTGCCAGCAGAAGTCAGGGGGATGAAAAACTGTTTTTT. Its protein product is CASRSQGDEKLFF.

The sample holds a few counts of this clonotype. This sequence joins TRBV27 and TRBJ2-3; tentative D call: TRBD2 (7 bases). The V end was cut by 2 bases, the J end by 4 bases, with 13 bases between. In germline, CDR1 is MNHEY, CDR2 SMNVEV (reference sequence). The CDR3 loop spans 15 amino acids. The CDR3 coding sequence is TGTGCCAGCAGTTTAACGGGGGGCGTCCCAGATACGCAGTATTTT. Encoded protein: CASSLTGGVPDTQYF.

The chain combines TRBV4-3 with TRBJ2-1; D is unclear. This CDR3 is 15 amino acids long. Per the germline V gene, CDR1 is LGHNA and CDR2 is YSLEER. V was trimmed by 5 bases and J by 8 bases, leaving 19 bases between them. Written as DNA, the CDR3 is TGCGCCAGCAGCTCCCCCCGGACGGGTGGGCATGAGCAGTTCTTC. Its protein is CASSSPRTGGHEQFF.

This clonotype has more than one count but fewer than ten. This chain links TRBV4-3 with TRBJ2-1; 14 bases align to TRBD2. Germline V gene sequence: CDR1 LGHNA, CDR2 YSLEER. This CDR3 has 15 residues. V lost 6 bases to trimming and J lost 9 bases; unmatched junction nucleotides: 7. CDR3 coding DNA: TGCGCCAGCAGGCGGGGGACTAGCGGGGGCACTGAGCAGTTCTTC. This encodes CASRRGTSGGTEQFF.

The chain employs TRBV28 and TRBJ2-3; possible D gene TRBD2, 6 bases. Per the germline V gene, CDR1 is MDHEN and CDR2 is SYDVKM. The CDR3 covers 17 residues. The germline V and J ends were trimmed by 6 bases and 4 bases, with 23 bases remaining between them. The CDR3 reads CASSPLGSGSTADTQYF. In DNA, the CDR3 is TGTGCCAGCAGCCCTCTCGGGAGCGGCTCTACTGCAGATACGCAGTATTTT.

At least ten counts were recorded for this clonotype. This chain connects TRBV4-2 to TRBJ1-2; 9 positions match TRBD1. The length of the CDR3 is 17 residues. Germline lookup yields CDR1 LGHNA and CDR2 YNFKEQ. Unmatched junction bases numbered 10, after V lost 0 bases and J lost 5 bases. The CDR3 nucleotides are TGTGCCAGCAGCCAAGATAGGACAGGGGTGGGTGTGTATGGCTACACCTTC. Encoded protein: CASSQDRTGVGVYGYTF.

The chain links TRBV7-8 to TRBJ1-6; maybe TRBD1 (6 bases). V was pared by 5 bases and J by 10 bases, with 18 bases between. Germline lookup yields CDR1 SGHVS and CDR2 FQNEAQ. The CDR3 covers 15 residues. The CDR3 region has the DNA TGTGCCAGCAGCGGCCTGGTCCAGGGGAACTCACCCCTCCACTTT. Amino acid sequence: CASSGLVQGNSPLHF.

The CDR3 DNA reads as TGTGCCAGCAGCTTAGAGTGGGGGCGACGAGAGACCCAGTACTTC. It encodes CASSLEWGRRETQYF. The V call is TRBV7-2, the J call TRBJ2-5; D perhaps matches TRBD1 (6 bases). Germline V CDR1 and CDR2: SGHTA, FQGNSA. Deletions cut 1 base from V and 4 bases from J, with 13 bases between. The CDR3 is 15 residues long.